The 9 T cell receptor beta chains below were found in one sample sequenced in a study of blood T cell repertoires in COVID-19 (TCRdb year 2020). Libraries were prepared through the immunoSEQ multiplex PCR assay. TCRdb's version of the immuneACCESS table is confined to in-frame rearrangements and falls short of the full clone set. An unresolved V gene accounts for under half of the shortfall where checked; the remainder is of unknown origin. In this sample the table shows around 67,000 clones, 70% to 85% of which occur a single time. About 15% of the sample is in the top ten clones. Sequenced sample: peripheral blood. These receptors were collected from an elderly man with active COVID-19.

The chain combines TRBV4-3 with TRBJ1-1; D unresolved. Germline values: CDR1 LGHNA, CDR2 YSLEER. This CDR3 spans 13 amino acids. Trimming left V 5 bases short and J 0 bases short, with 7 bases between. CDR3: CASSNSMNTEAFF. CDR3 nucleotide sequence: TGCGCCAGCAGCAACTCGATGAACACTGAAGCTTTCTTT.

This chain links TRBV18 with TRBJ2-7; weak D call: TRBD1 (7 bases). Germline V gives CDR1 KGHSH, CDR2 LQKENI. This CDR3 region has 15 residues. Trimming took off 1 base at V and 5 bases at J, with 15 bases between the two ends. CDR3 loop: CASSPLSGGYNEQYF. CDR3 sequence (DNA): TGTGCCAGCTCACCACTCTCAGGGGGGTACAACGAGCAGTACTTC.

The CDR3 DNA reads TGTGCCAGCAGCTTGGAAGCGACTAGCGGTTCAGATACGCAGTATTTT. Amino acids: CASSLEATSGSDTQYF. This chain links TRBV5-4 with TRBJ2-3; the match to TRBD2 covers 9 bases. This CDR3 region has 16 residues. Germline trimming cut 0 bases from V and 4 bases from J; bases unmatched to any gene: 6. The germline CDR1 and CDR2 sequences are SGHNT and YYREEE (reference sequence).

The CDR3 loop reads CASSLNPTAYNEQFF. The CDR3 DNA reads as TGTGCCAGCAGCCTTAATCCGACAGCCTACAATGAGCAGTTCTTC. This chain connects TRBV7-7 to TRBJ2-1; D possibly corresponds to TRBD1 (5 bases). This CDR3 has 15 amino acids. From germline, CDR1 is SSHAT and CDR2 FNYEAQ (reference sequence). Trimming removed 5 bases at V and 2 bases at J, with 13 bases between.

The table lists this clone with a count of one. The J gene is TRBJ2-1, the V gene TRBV4-1; the D gene is possibly TRBD2 (5 bases). V shed 3 bases and J shed 2 bases, with 11 bases lying between them. The CDR3 totals 15 residues. Germline loops: CDR1 MGHRA, CDR2 YSYEKL. The CDR3 DNA follows: TGCGCCAGCAGCCAGGACTCTCCCCCCTACAATGAGCAGTTCTTC. Its translation: CASSQDSPPYNEQFF.

J is TRBJ1-2 and V is TRBV11-2; maybe TRBD1 (6 bases). The length of the CDR3 is 15 residues. Trimming cost V 0 bases and J 7 bases, with 15 bases left between them. Germline V gene sequence: CDR1 SGHAT, CDR2 FQNNGV. CDR3 nucleotide sequence: TGTGCCAGCAGCTTAGAGAAGGGGGTAGTGACTGGCTACACCTTC. Amino acids: CASSLEKGVVTGYTF.

A single count supports this clone. This chain joins TRBV30 and TRBJ2-2; perhaps TRBD1 as D (5 bases). V was trimmed by 3 bases and J by 1 base, leaving 12 bases between them. Germline V gene data show CDR1 as GTSNPN and CDR2 as SVGIG (reference sequence). This CDR3 has 15 residues. CDR3 in DNA: TGTGCCTGGAGGCTTAAGGGGCTGAACACCGGGGAGCTGTTTTTT. As protein: CAWRLKGLNTGELFF.

The rearrangement links TRBV7-8 to TRBJ1-4; D is uncertain. V was pared by 6 bases and J by 8 bases, with 19 bases between. The CDR3 is 15 residues long. Germline-derived CDR1 and CDR2 are SGHVS and FQNEAQ. CDR3 in DNA: TGTGCCAGCAGTCCCCGGGGAGCCTCTAGGGAAAAACTGTTTTTT. It codes for CASSPRGASREKLFF.

This clone was seen just once. One junction end does not reproduce the germline sequence, and a read error may be involved. The chain recombines TRBV3-1 (or the pseudogene TRBV3-2) with TRBJ2-7, with D maybe TRBD2 (5 bases). The CDR3 covers 14 residues. Germline CDR1 and CDR2: LGHDT and YNNKEL (reference sequence). This CDR3 is CASKLDPSSHEQYF. In DNA, the CDR3 is TGTGCCAGCAAGCTCGATCCTAGCTCCCACGAGCAGTACTTC.